This TCR beta chain was sequenced for a study of blood T cell repertoires in COVID-19 (dated by TCRdb to about 2020). About the full investigation: Collaborator samples came from the United States, Italy and Spain and covered acute and convalescent phases of COVID-19. Subjects who had been exposed to COVID-19, were actively infected with it, or had recovered from it provided the deeply sampled blood TCRbeta repertoires that made up the dataset. The samples were drawn from the first 160 participants of the ongoing ImmuneRACE study and from 950 to 1,500 subjects provided by 6 global collaborators. The material from the prospective study consisted of cDNA or gDNA derived from T cells, B-cell-depleted T cells, or PBMCs. The repertoires were released in a freely available public database intended as a resource for research on the immune response to SARS-CoV-2. Nearly every sample came with metadata listing a de-identified subject ID, COVID-19 status, age in years and sex. HLA class I and class II types, where available, came from metadata supplied by the sample provider rather than from assay-based typing. The research as a whole found: The amount of clinical and demographic metadata varied by source and participant and was provided uncurated.

Trimming at the junction amounts to 3 bases on V and 1 base on J, and the germline ends lie 16 bases apart. The germline V gene (reference sequence) supplies CDR1 LNHNV and CDR2 YYDKDF. The CDR3 starts with the cysteine, ends with the phenylalanine, and has 16 residues. Only CDR3 DNA is held: 48 bases, read in frame from base 1. TCRbeta CDR3 regions were amplified from genomic DNA using the immunoSEQ Assay, a bias-controlled multiplex PCR. As for how the authors treated the data: The number of nucleated cells in each sample was estimated from the amplification of reference gene primers within the assay. To quantify the absolute abundance of each unique TCRbeta CDR3 rearrangement, sequence reads were collapsed and filtered. For each sample, productive Simpson clonality was calculated as the square root of Simpson's diversity index across productive rearrangements. This is the immuneACCESS table as TCRdb keeps it, with only in-frame sequences that have V and J called. A part of the clones is gone; compared with another copy, unresolved V genes explain less than half, and the rest is unexplained. That table gives V, J and clone size, and the DNA gave D and trimming. This sample is represented by hundreds of thousands of clones; roughly 90% of them were singletons. Jointly, the top ten make up more than 0.55% of the sample.

The collaborating institutions used their own protocols to collect whole blood in K2EDTA tubes. For TCRbeta analysis, collaborator samples were shipped as frozen whole blood, as isolated PBMCs, or as DNA extracted from either sample type. This clone was counted once. This receptor's antigen is unknown. No base quality values were provided; no much bigger clone lies one nucleotide off. The chain links TRBV15 with TRBJ2-7; the D region possibly corresponds to TRBD2 (5 bases align). The sequencing input was peripheral blood. This receptor was obtained from a human donor in a cohort sampled during active COVID-19. This receptor carries the CDR3 CATSRGVGTESYEQYF. The sequenced DNA: TGTGCCACCAGCAGGGGAGTGGGAACAGAGTCCTACGAGCAGTACTTC.